The 7 T cell receptor beta chains reported below all come from one sample, sequenced in a study of shared clonotypes between healthy human individuals. Here immunoSEQ multiplex PCR was the method, and the copy in TCRdb shows in-frame clones only, minus some. This table holds over 2 million clones, 85% to 95% found once. Sample: naive CD4+ T cells from PBMCs. The subset: CD45RA+ positively selected. The receptors here all came from a man between 18 and 35 years old in good health. Some clones in this sample may be carry-over from other donors' samples.

The J gene is TRBJ2-5, the V gene TRBV5-6, with TRBD1 matching over 10 bases. This CDR3 has 14 residues. J lost 5 bases, V lost 0 bases, and 1 base had no gene match. The germline V gene has CDR1 SGHDT and CDR2 YYEEEE. CDR3 sequence: CASSLGGQGETQYF. CDR3 nucleotides: TGTGCCAGCAGCTTGGGGGGACAGGGGGAGACCCAGTACTTC.

J is TRBJ2-7 and V is TRBV6-1; 10 bases fit TRBD2. The CDR3 is 13 amino acids. Germline CDR1 is MNHNS and CDR2 is SASEGT. CDR3 sequence (DNA): TGTCGTACGAGCGGGAGGGTATCCTACGAGCAGTACTTC. This sequence encodes CRTSGRVSYEQYF.

With respect to this clone: Other DNA sequences in this sample translate to the same CDR3. The rearrangement joins TRBV29-1 to TRBJ1-3; D is perhaps TRBD1 (6 bases). Germline CDR1 and CDR2: SQVTM and ANQGSEA. The ends were cut back, 4 bases at V and 4 bases at J, with 8 bases in the middle. The CDR3 is 12 residues long. The CDR3 region has the DNA TGCAGCGTTGTCGGGGGCGGAAACACCATATATTTT. Its protein is CSVVGGGNTIYF.

Of note for this clone: The sample holds other DNA sequences that translate to the same CDR3. The V gene is TRBV5-5, the J gene TRBJ1-4; D gene uncertain. Germline-derived CDR1 and CDR2 are SGHKS and YYEKEE (reference sequence). The length of the CDR3 is 13 residues. The V end was cut by 5 bases, the J end by 5 bases, with 10 bases between. In nucleotides, the CDR3 is TGTGCCAGCAGTTCTGACTCAAATGAAAAACTGTTTTTT. Residues: CASSSDSNEKLFF. The whole variable domain, filled in from reference TRBV5-5 and TRBJ1-4, reads DAGVTQSPTHLIKTRGQQVTLRCSPISGHKSVSWYQQVLGQGPQFIFQYYEKEERGRGNFPDRFSARQFPNYSSELNVNALLLGDSALYLCASSSDSNEKLFFGSGTQLSVL.

This chain links TRBV28 with TRBJ2-7; D is undetermined. CDR1 is MDHEN and CDR2 is SYDVKM in the germline V gene. V was cut by 1 base and J by 2 bases, with 12 bases left in between. The CDR3 covers 15 residues. Here the CDR3 DNA reads TGTGCCAGCAGTTTATCCGCAGGCTTAACCTACGAGCAGTACTTC. Encoded protein: CASSLSAGLTYEQYF.

This clone was observed once. The CDR3 sequence is CASSFSGTANEKLFF. CDR3 sequence (DNA): TGCGCCAGCAGCTTCTCTGGCACCGCTAATGAAAAACTGTTTTTT. The chain is built from TRBV5-1 and TRBJ1-4; D not certain. Germline-derived CDR1 and CDR2 are SGHRS and YFSETQ. The CDR3 consists of 15 residues. V lost 2 bases and J lost 3, with 11 bases in between.

In regard to this clone: This sample includes further DNA sequences coding for the same CDR3. This chain uses TRBV7-2 with TRBJ1-1; TRBD1 is a possible D gene (6 bases). V was trimmed by 5 bases and J by 5 bases, leaving 12 bases between them. This CDR3 contains 13 residues. CDR1 is SGHTA and CDR2 is FQGNSA in the germline V gene. CDR3 bases: TGTGCCAGCAGCCTCAGTACAGGGACTGAAGCTTTCTTT. Residues: CASSLSTGTEAFF. The full variable domain, completed using reference TRBV7-2 and TRBJ1-1, is GAGVSQSPSNKVTEKGKDVELRCDPISGHTALYWYRQSLGQGLEFLIYFQGNSAPDKSGLPSDRFSAERTGGSVSTLTIQRTQQEDSAVYLCASSLSTGTEAFFGQGTRLTVV.